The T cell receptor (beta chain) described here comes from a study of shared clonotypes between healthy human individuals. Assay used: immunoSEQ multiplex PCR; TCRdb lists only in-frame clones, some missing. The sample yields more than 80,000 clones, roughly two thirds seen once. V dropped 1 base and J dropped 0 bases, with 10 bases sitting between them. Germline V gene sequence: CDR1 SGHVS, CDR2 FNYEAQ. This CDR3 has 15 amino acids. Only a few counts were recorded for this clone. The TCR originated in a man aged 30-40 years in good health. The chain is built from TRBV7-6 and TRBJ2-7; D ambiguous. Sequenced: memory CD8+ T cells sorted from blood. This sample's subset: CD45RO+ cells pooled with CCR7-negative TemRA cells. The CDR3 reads CASSLDASSSYEQYF. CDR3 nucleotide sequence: TGTGCCAGCAGCTTAGATGCCAGCAGCTCCTACGAGCAGTACTTC.